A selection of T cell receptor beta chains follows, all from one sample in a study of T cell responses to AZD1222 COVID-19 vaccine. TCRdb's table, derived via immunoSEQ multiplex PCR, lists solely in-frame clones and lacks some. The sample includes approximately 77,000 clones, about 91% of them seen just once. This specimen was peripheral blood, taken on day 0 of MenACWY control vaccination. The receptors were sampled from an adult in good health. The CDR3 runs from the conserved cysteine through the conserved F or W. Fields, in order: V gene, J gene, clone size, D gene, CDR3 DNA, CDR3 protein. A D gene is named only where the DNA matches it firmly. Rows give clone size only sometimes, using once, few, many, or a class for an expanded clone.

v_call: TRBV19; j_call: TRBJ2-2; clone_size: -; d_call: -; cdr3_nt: TGTGCCAGTAGTATCCGGACAGATCAAGGCGCGGGGGAGCTGTTTTTT; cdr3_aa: CASSIRTDQGAGELFF
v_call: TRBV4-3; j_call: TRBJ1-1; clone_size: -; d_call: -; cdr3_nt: TGCGCCAGCAGCCAAGATTCTAGGGGCCGGGAAGCTTTCTTT; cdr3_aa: CASSQDSRGREAFF
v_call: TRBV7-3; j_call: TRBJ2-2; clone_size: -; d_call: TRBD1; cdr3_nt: TGTGCCAGCAGCTTGGGACAGGGGAATCCCGGGGAGCTGTTTTTT; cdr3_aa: CASSLGQGNPGELFF
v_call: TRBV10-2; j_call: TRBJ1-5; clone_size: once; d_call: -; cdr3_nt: TGCGCCAGCAGTAACAGGGATCTGGATCAGCCCCAGCATTTT; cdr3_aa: CASSNRDLDQPQHF
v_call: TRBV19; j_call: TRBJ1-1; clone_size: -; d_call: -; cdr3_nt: TGTGCCAGTAGTATAGGGCCAGCTAACACTGAAGCTTTCTTT; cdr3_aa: CASSIGPANTEAFF
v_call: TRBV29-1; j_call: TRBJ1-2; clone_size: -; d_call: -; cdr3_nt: TGCAGCGTTGAAGATCTTGCGACTTCTCGGCGGGGCTACACCTTC; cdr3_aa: CSVEDLATSRRGYTF
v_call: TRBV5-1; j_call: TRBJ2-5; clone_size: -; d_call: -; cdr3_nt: TGCGCCAGCAGCTTTGGGGTTCGGGAGACCCAGTACTTC; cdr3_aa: CASSFGVRETQYF
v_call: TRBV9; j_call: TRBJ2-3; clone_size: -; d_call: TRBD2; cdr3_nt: TGTGCCAGCAGCGCGAGCGGAGGACTAGCGGGAGGGCCCGGGACAGATACGCAGTATTTT; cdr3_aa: CASSASGGLAGGPGTDTQYF
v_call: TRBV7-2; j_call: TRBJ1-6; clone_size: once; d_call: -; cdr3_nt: TGTGCCAGCAGCCCTAGTGGGGGAAATTCACCCCTCCACTTT; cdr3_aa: CASSPSGGNSPLHF
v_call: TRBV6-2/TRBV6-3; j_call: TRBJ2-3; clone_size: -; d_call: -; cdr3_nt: TGTGCCAGCAGTTACGTTTACGGGAGACCCGGCACAGATACGCAGTATTTT; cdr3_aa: CASSYVYGRPGTDTQYF
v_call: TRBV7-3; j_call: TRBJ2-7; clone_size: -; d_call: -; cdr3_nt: TGTGCCAGCTCCCCCGGGACCGTCCCCTACGAGCAGTACTTC; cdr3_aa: CASSPGTVPYEQYF
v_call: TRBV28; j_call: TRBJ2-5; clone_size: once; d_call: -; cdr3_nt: TGTGCCAGCAGTGGCCCCGCCCTAGAGACCCAGTACTTC; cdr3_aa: CASSGPALETQYF
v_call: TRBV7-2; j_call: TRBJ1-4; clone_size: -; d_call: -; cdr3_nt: TGTGCCAGCAGCTATTTTCCCTGGGCAGTCAATGAAAAACTGTTTTTT; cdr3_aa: CASSYFPWAVNEKLFF
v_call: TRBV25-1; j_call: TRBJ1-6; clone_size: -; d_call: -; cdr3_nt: TGTGCCAGCAGTGAAGGGTCAGGACTAAATTCACCCCTCCACTTT; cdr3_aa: CASSEGSGLNSPLHF
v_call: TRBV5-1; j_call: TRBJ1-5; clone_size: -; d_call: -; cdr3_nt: TGCGCCAGCAGCTTGTGGGGGCAAGGCAATCAGCCCCAGCATTTT; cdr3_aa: CASSLWGQGNQPQHF
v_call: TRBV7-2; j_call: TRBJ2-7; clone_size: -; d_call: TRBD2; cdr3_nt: TGTGCCAGCAGCACCATCCCGCCCCGGCTAGCGGGGGACTCCTACGAGCAGTACTTC; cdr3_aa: CASSTIPPRLAGDSYEQYF
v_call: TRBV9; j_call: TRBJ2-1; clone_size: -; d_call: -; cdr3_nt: TGTGCCAGCAGCGTATCCTCGGCCACAAGTGAGCAGTTCTTC; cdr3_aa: CASSVSSATSEQFF
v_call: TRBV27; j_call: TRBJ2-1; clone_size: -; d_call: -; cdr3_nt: TGTGCCAGCAGCCGCGTGGGGTACTACAATGAGCAGTTCTTC; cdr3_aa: CASSRVGYYNEQFF
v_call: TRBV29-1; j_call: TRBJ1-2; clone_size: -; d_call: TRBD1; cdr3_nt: TGCAGCGTCCAGCGTGGACAGGACAACTATGGCTACACCTTC; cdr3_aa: CSVQRGQDNYGYTF
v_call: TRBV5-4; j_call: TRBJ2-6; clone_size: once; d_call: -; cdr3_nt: TGTGCCAGCAGTTTAGATAACTCTGGGGCCAACGTCCTGACTTTC; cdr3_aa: CASSLDNSGANVLTF
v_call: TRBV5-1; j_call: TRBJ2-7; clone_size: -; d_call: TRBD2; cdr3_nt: TGCGCCAGCAGCGGGTTCCTTAGCGGGAGCTCCTACGAGCAGTACTTC; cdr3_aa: CASSGFLSGSSYEQYF
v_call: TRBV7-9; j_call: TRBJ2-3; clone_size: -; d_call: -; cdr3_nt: TGTGCCAGCAGCTTAGCAACAGGGCAGACAGATACGCAGTATTTT; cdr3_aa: CASSLATGQTDTQYF
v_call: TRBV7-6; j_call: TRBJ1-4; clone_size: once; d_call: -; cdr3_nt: TGTGCCAGCAGCTTCCAGGGGAGTGTTGATGAAAAACTGTTTTTT; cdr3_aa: CASSFQGSVDEKLFF
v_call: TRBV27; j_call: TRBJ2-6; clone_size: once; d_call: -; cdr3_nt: TGTGCCAGCAGTTTATCGGGGGTAGGTGGGGCCAACGTCCTGACTTTC; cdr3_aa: CASSLSGVGGANVLTF
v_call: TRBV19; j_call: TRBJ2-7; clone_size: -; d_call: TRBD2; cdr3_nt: TGTGCCAGTAGTACACTAGCGGGAGCGCGGGAGCAGTACTTC; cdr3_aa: CASSTLAGAREQYF
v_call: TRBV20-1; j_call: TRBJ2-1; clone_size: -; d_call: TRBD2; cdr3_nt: TGCAGTGCTAGTAGCCCGACTAGCGGGAGTGTTGAGCAGTTCTTC; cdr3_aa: CSASSPTSGSVEQFF
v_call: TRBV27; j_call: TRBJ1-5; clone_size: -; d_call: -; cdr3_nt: TGTGCCAGCAGTTTAATGTCGGGGGATCAGCCCCAGCATTTT; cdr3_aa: CASSLMSGDQPQHF
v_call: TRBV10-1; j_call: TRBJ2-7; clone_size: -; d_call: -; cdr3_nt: TGCGCCAGCAGTGCCGAGGTCACCTACGAGCAGTACTTC; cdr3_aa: CASSAEVTYEQYF
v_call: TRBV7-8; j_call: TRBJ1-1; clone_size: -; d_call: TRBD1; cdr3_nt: TGTGCCAGCAGCTTGAGGACAGGGGGCACTGAAGCTTTCTTT; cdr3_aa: CASSLRTGGTEAFF
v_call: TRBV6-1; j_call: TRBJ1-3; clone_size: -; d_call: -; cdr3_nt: TGTGCCAGCAGTGCCGCCACCGCTCTGGCCTCTGGAAACACCATATATTTT; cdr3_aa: CASSAATALASGNTIYF
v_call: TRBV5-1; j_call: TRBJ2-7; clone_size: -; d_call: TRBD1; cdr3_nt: TGCGCCAGCAGTGGACAGGGTTCCTACGAGCAGTACTTC; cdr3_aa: CASSGQGSYEQYF
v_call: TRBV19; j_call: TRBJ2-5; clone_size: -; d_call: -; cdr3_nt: TGTGCCAGTAGTGGGGCGTATGGGGTCCAAGAGACCCAGTACTTC; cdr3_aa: CASSGAYGVQETQYF
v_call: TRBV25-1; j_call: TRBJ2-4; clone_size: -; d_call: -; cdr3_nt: TGTGTGGTAGGAGGGGGAAACATTCAGTACTTC; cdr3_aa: CVVGGGNIQYF
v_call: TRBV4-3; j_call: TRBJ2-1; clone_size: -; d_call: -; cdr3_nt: TGCGCCAGCAGCCAAGATTGGTCCCGGTTAGGGGGCAATGAGCAGTTCTTC; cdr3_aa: CASSQDWSRLGGNEQFF
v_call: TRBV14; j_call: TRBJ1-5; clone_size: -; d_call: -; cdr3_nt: TGTGCCAGCAGCCAAGAGACAATCCCCACCAATCAGCCCCAGCATTTT; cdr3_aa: CASSQETIPTNQPQHF
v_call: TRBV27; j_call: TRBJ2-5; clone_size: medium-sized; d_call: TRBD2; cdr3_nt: TGTGCCAGCAGGACTGGGGGACTAGCCGACCAAGAGACCCAGTACTTC; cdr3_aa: CASRTGGLADQETQYF
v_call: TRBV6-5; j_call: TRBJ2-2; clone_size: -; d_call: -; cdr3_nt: TGTGCCAGCAGTTACGGGACACCAGTCACCGGGGAGCTGTTTTTT; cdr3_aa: CASSYGTPVTGELFF
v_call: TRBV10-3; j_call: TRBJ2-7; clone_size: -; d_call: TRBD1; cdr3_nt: TGTGCCATCAGTGCCTTGACAGGGACCTACGAGCAGTACTTC; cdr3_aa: CAISALTGTYEQYF
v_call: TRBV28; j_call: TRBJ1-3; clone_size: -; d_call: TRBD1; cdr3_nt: TGTGCCAGCAGGCACAGGGGGAATAGGTGGGACACCATATATTTT; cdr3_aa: CASRHRGNRWDTIYF
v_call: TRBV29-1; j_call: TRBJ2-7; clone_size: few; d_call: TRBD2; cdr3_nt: TGCAGCGTCCCAATGGGGACTAGCGGGAATTACGGCCAGTACTTC; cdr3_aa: CSVPMGTSGNYGQYF
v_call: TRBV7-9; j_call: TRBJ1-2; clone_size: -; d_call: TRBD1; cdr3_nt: TGTGCCAGCAGCCCTGGACAGGCTAACTATGGCTACACCTTC; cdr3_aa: CASSPGQANYGYTF
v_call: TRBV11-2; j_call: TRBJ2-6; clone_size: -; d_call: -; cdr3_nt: TGTGCCAGCAGCTTAGAAGGCACCTCTGGGGCCAACGTCCTGACTTTC; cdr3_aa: CASSLEGTSGANVLTF
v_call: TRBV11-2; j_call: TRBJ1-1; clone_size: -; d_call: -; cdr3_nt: TGTGCCAGCAGTGAAGAAGCTTTCTTT; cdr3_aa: CASSEEAFF
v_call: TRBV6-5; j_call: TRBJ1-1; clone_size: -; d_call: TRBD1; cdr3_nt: TGTGCCAGCAGAATAGGACAGGGGAGCACTGAAGCTTTCTTT; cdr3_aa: CASRIGQGSTEAFF
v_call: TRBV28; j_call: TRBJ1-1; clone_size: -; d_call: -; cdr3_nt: TGTGCCAGCAGTACCGGAGGGGGGGCGGTAGGTGAAGCTTTCTTT; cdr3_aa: CASSTGGGAVGEAFF
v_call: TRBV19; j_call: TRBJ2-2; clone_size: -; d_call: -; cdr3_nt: TGTGCCAGTAGTATTGTGGCGGCAAACACCGGGGAGCTGTTTTTT; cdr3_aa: CASSIVAANTGELFF
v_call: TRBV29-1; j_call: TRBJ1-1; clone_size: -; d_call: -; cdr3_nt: TGCAGCGTCGGTCGGGGGTTTGAAGCTTTCTTT; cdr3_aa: CSVGRGFEAFF
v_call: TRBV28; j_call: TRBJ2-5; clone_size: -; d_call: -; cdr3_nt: TGTGCCAGCAGTTTATCCCCCCGAGACAGCCAAGAGACCCAGTACTTC; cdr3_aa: CASSLSPRDSQETQYF
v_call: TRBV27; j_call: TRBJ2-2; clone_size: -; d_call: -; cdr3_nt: TGTGCCAGCAGTTTACACAGGAACACCGGGGAGCTGTTTTTT; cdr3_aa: CASSLHRNTGELFF
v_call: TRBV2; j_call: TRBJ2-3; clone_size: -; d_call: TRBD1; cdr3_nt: TGTGCCAGCAGTGTTGGACAGGGGACAGATACGCAGTATTTT; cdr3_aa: CASSVGQGTDTQYF
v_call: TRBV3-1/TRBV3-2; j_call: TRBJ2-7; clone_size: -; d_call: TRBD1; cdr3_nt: TGTGCCAGCAGCCCGGCTAACAGGGGGCGCTACGAGCAGTACTTC; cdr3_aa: CASSPANRGRYEQYF
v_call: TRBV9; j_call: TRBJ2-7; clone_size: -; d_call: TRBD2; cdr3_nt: TGTGCCAGCAGCGTAGGGGTTAGCGGGGGAACCTACGAGCAGTACTTC; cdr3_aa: CASSVGVSGGTYEQYF
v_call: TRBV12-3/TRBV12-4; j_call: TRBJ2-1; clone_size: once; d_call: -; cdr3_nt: TGTGCCAGCAGTATTTCCCCTGAGCAGTTCTTC; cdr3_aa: CASSISPEQFF